The clone carrying this TCR beta chain was seen ten or more times. Antigen unknown. The data stem from a study of human T cells and chemical hapten exposure. Study observations and caveats: Significantly more large CDR3 similarity clusters arose among expanded TCRs than among controls.

Individual cDNA molecules each carried unique molecular identifiers attached by the library. Authors' methods: Sample-level TCR yields exhibited a median of about 96,000, with a range of roughly 23,224 to 750,000. From the RACE reads, TCRdb called clonotypes with MiXCR, one entry per CDR3 protein. TCRdb's processing, not the authors' own work, is the source of the V and J calls. The data show roughly 70,000 distinct CDR3 sequences, 7.5% to 10% seen once. Time point meaning: patch test 1, 2 weeks after DPC sensitization. As to treatment: therapeutic diphenylcyclopropenone sensitization with weekly scalp DPC. This CDR3 spans 15 amino acids. With 0 bases removed from V and 3 bases from J, the gap between germline ends came to 9 bases. Germline V gene sequence: CDR1 WSHSY, CDR2 SAAADI.

The sequencing here drew on whole blood, taken in connection with sensitization to the hapten diphenylcyclopropenone (DPC). V gene TRBV10-2 combines with J gene TRBJ1-5; a possible D gene is TRBD1 (5 bases). This receptor was taken from a woman aged 40-49 years with alopecia areata. Some clones in this sample may be carry-over from other donors' samples. Here the CDR3 DNA reads TGCGCCAGCAGTGAGTCTGCCAGGGTCAATCAGCCCCAGCATTTT. Its translation is CASSESARVNQPQHF.